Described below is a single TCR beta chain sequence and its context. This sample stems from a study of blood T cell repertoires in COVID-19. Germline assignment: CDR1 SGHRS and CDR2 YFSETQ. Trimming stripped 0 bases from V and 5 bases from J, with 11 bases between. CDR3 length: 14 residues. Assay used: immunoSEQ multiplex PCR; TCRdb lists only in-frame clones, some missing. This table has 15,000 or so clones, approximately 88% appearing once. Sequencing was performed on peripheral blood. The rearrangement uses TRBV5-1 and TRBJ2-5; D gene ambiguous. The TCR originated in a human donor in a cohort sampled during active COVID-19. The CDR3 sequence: CASSLGRGDETQYF. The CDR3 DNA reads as TGCGCCAGCAGCTTGGGTCGAGGAGATGAGACCCAGTACTTC.